This T cell receptor beta chain was found in a study of T cells after yellow fever vaccination (dated by TCRdb to between 2017 and 2020). Notes on the research overall: The SMART-Seq v4 Ultra Low Input RNA kit was used to prepare libraries from fractions with low cell numbers. To follow T-cell clones before and after primary and booster YFV17D yellow fever vaccination, bulk TCR alpha and beta repertoires were sequenced over time. The cohort comprised two healthy male donors, one aged 18 to 30 and one aged 30 to 40 years. Blood samples were taken at several timepoints before and after primary and secondary immunization, and bulk PBMC replicates and cell subsets were isolated.

Overall results and qualifications from the work: Because abundant contaminating clonotypes from the bulk population could be contained in FACS-sorted repertoires, computational filtering was required. Because only two donors were included in the study, the extent to which the findings can be generalized is limited. A small share of clonotypes was detected in both CD4 and CD8 compartments, with the overlap likely arising from convergent recombination. Compared with the primary T-cell response, the secondary T-cell response was faster but weaker, reaching its peak on day 5 rather than on day 15. After the booster, most clones that had expanded after primary vaccination were detected again (about 97% of CD4 and more than 85% of CD8), suggesting broad maintenance of memory.

The sample's treatment or condition label, decoded: live attenuated yellow fever vaccine strain. At each blood-draw timepoint, two biological replicates of bulk PBMCs were collected. A standard Ficoll-Paque protocol was used to isolate PBMCs from peripheral blood. RNA was extracted with TriZol from bulk PBMCs, CD4 and CD8 fractions, and dextramer-positive and dextramer-negative fractions. On this clonotype itself: Its antigen is currently not known. The record has no base qualities; no much larger clone is one base away.

TCR cDNA was synthesized by 5'RACE template switching, through which a universal primer site and unique molecular identifiers were introduced. Priming of cDNA synthesis was performed from both the TCR alpha and TCR beta constant segments. Library amplification involved two PCR steps, and the second step added sample barcodes and sequencing adapters. Libraries were sequenced on Illumina HiSeq 2500 (2x100 bp) or NovaSeq (2x150 bp). In the source study's methods: Demultiplexing of reads and collapsing into UMI consensus sequences were performed with MIGEC, and V(D)J alignment was carried out with MiXCR. Using edgeR on replicate PBMC samples, clonotypes were called vaccine-responding if FDR was below 0.01 and the log2 fold change was above 5 up to day 15. Each bulk clonotype received a CD4 or CD8 identity based on whether the sequenced CD4 or CD8 repertoire contained that clonotype at higher abundance. TCRdb trimmed the raw reads at Q25, called clones with MiXCR and kept productive beta chains. Rows are combined by CDR3 protein, so each entry shows the most common genes and DNA. These V and J calls originate from TCRdb's pipeline instead of the authors' own analysis. Here the sample has 550,000 or so distinct CDR3 sequences; roughly 19% occur a single time. Around 15% of the sample belongs to the ten largest clones.

This sample comprised PBMCs, obtained 15 days after the yellow fever booster vaccination. The source is a man aged 25-45 years who received the YFV17D yellow fever vaccine.

The DNA sequence is TGCGCCAGCAGCCAGTTAGCGGGAGCGGGAAACATTCAGTACTTC. Translated, it gives CASSQLAGAGNIQYF. The sequence links TRBV5-1 to TRBJ2-4, with 9 bases aligning to TRBD2. CDR1 SGHRS and CDR2 YFSETQ were looked up in the germline V gene. The CDR3 runs 15 residues from the cysteine to the phenylalanine. The CDR3 DNA has 45 bases and is translated from base 1. The germline V and J ends show losses of 4 bases and 6 bases respectively, and no gene match explains 8 bases of the junction.